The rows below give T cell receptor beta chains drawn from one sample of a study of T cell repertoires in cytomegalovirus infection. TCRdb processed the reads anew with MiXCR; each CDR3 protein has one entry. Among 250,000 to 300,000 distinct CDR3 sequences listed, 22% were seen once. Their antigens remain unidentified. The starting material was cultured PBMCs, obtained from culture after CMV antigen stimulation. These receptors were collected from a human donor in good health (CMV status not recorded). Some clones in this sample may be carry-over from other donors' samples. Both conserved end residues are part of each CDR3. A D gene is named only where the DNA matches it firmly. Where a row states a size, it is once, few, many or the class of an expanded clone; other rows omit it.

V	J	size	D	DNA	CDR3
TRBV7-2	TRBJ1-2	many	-	TGTGCCAGCAGCCCCCGGGGAACTAACTATGGCTACACCTTC	CASSPRGTNYGYTF
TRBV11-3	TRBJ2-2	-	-	TGTGCCAGCACCTACTCCGGGTACGGGGGACGCACCGGGGAGCTGTTTTTT	CASTYSGYGGRTGELFF
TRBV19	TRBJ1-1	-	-	TGTGCCAGTAGTTCGACGGACAGTTACACTGAAGCTTTCTTT	CASSSTDSYTEAFF
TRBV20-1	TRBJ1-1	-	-	TGCAGTGCTTTTTCCGGGGACCGAGGTTACACTGAAGCTTTCTTT	CSAFSGDRGYTEAFF
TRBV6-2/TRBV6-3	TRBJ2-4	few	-	TGTGCCAGCAGTTACTCCTTCGGGGACAACATAGCCAAAAACATTCAGTACTTC	CASSYSFGDNIAKNIQYF
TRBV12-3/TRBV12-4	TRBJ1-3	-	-	TGTGCCAGCAGTTTAGCGATCGACAGTCGATACTCTGGAAACACCATATATTTT	CASSLAIDSRYSGNTIYF
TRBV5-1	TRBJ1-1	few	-	TGCGCCAGCAGCTTTCAGGGAGCCATGAACACTGAAGCTTTCTTT	CASSFQGAMNTEAFF
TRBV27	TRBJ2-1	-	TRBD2	TGTGCCAGCAGTTTACTCCGGGCTAGCGGGACCGATGAGCAGTTCTTC	CASSLLRASGTDEQFF
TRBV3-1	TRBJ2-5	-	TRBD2	TGTGCCAGCAGCCGCTATGATAGCGGGAGGGCCGGGCAAGAGACCCAGTACTTC	CASSRYDSGRAGQETQYF
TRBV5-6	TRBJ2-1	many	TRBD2	TGTGCCAGCAGCTTGGTACGGGTAGCGGGGGGGTTCAATGAGCAGTTCTTC	CASSLVRVAGGFNEQFF
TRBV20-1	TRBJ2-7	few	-	TGCAGAGCCGGGACGGATGCCTACGAGCAGTACTTC	CRAGTDAYEQYF
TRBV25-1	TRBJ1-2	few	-	TGTGCCAGCAGTGACGGGGGGCCATATGGCTACACCTTC	CASSDGGPYGYTF
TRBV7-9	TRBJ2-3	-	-	TGTGCCAGCAGCGTACAGCTCCGTCAGTATTTT	CASSVQLRQYF
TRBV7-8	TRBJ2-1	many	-	TGTGCCAGCAGCCCCCGACTAGAAAACAATGAGCAGTTCTTC	CASSPRLENNEQFF
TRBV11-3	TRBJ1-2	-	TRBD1	TGTGCCAGCAGCGTGACAGGGGCACGCTACACCTTC	CASSVTGARYTF
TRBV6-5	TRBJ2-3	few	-	TGTGCCAGCAGTTACGGGTTTGGTAGCGGAAGCACAGATACGCAGTATTTT	CASSYGFGSGSTDTQYF
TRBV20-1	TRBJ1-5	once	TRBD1	TGCAGTGCTAGAGTGGACGGGACAGGCAATAATCAGCCCCAGCATTTT	CSARVDGTGNNQPQHF
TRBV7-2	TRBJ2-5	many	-	TGTGCCTCGGAGCAGGGGCCTCAAGAGACCCAGTACTTC	CASEQGPQETQYF
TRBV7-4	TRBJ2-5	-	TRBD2	TGTGCCAGCAGCTTAATTAGCGGGAAAGAGACCCAGTACTTC	CASSLISGKETQYF
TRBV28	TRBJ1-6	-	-	TGTGCCAGCAGCCCGACGGGGCCAGCTGGTGCACCCCTCCACTTT	CASSPTGPAGAPLHF
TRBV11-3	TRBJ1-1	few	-	TGTGCCAGCAACCGGGGGCGCGGAGGCACTGAAGCTTTCTTT	CASNRGRGGTEAFF
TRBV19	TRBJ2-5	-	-	TGTGCCAGTAGTATAGGGCGGTCAGAGACCCAGTACTTC	CASSIGRSETQYF
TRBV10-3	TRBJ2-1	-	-	TGTGCCATCAGTGAGCCTCGGGGTAGCGCAAATCTAAACAATGAGCAGTTCTTC	CAISEPRGSANLNNEQFF
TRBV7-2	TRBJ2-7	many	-	TGTGCCAGCAGCTTAGGTCCAAACTACGAGCAGTACTTC	CASSLGPNYEQYF
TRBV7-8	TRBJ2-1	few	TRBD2	TGTGCCAGCTTGGAGCGGGAGGTGAGAAATGAGCAGTTCTTC	CASLEREVRNEQFF
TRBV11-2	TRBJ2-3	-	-	TGTGCCAGCAGCTTAGATTCCGATACGCAGTATTTT	CASSLDSDTQYF
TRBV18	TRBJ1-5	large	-	TGTGCCAGCTCACCATCCGGGGATCAGCCCCAGCATTTT	CASSPSGDQPQHF
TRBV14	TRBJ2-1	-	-	TGTGCCAGCAGCCCTCATGGGGTCCTTGAGCAGTTCTTC	CASSPHGVLEQFF
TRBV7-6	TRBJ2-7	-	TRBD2	TGTGCCAGCAGCTGGCTAGCGGGAGGGCCCTCCGAGCAGTACTTC	CASSWLAGGPSEQYF
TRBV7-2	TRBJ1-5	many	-	TGTGCCAGCAGCTTAGTGTCAGGGGCTCACCCCCAGCATTTT	CASSLVSGAHPQHF
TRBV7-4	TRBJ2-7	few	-	TGTGCCAGCAGCTTACTTTTAGGGCAGAGCGAGCAGTACTTC	CASSLLLGQSEQYF
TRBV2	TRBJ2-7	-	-	TGTGCCAGCAGTGAGGACTTTTCCTACGAGCAGTACTTC	CASSEDFSYEQYF
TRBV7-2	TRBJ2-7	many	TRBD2	TGTGCCAGCAGCTTGGAAGCGACTAGCGGGGTCCGCGAGCAGTACTTC	CASSLEATSGVREQYF
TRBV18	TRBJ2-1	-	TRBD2	TGTGCCAGCTCGGGCTGGGCTAGCGGGAGTGATAGTGCCTACAATGAGCAGTTCTTC	CASSGWASGSDSAYNEQFF
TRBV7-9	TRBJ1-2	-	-	TGTGCCAGCAGCTCCTTATCCATGGATGGCTACACCTTC	CASSSLSMDGYTF
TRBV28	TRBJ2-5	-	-	TGTGCCAGCGGGGTAGGCGGGGCCCTACAGACCCAGTACTTC	CASGVGGALQTQYF
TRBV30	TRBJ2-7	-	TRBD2	TGTGCCTGGAGTCCCGGGGGGTTGGTACCCTACGAGCAGTACTTC	CAWSPGGLVPYEQYF
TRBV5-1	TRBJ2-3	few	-	TGCGCCAGCAGCTTGTTGAGTTTGGGTCTAGCGAACACAGATACGCAGTATTTT	CASSLLSLGLANTDTQYF
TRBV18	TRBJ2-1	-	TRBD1	TGTGCCAGCTCACCACGGGACAGGGGGTGGGAGCAGTTCTTC	CASSPRDRGWEQFF
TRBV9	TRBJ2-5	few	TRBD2	TGTGCCAGCAGCCCTCCGGGGACTAGCGGGAGTGTGACCCAGTACTTC	CASSPPGTSGSVTQYF
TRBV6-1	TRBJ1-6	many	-	TGTGCCAGCAGTGAGGCAGGGCTGAATTCACCCCTCCACTTT	CASSEAGLNSPLHF
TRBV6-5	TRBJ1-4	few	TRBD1	TGTGCCAGCAGTTACTCGGGGACAGGGGGATCTAATGAAAAACTGTTTTTT	CASSYSGTGGSNEKLFF
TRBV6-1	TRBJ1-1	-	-	TGTGCCGGTTCCAGACAGTCCATGAACACTGAAGCTTTCTTT	CAGSRQSMNTEAFF
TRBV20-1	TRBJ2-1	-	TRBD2	TGCAGTGCCCGGACTAGCGGGAGCTACAATGAGCAGTTCTTC	CSARTSGSYNEQFF
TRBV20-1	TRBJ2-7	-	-	TGCAGTGCTAGCGGACTAACCTACGAGCAGTACTTC	CSASGLTYEQYF